These 16 T cell receptor beta chains originate from one sample sequenced in a study of T cell repertoires in cytomegalovirus infection. Their antigen targets remain unknown. TCRdb re-called the reads with MiXCR, one entry per CDR3 protein. In the table there are about 920,000 distinct CDR3 sequences, more than 25% of which are singletons. The specimen comprised cultured CD8+ T cells from PBMCs, sampled from culture after CMV antigen stimulation. The receptor source for this set is a human donor in good health (CMV status not recorded). Some clones in this sample may be carry-over from other donors' samples.

This clonotype was detected many times. The rearrangement links TRBV7-2 to TRBJ1-1, with 7 positions matching TRBD1. The CDR3 length is 14 residues. V gave up 2 bases and J gave up 3 bases; unmatched junction bases: 3. Per germline, CDR1 SGHTA and CDR2 FQGNSA. CDR3 nucleotide sequence: TGTGCCAGCAGCTTACCAGGGGGGGACACTGAAGCTTTCTTT. Protein: CASSLPGGDTEAFF.

The genes are TRBV12-3 or TRBV12-4 and TRBJ1-2; D is uncertain. CDR3 size: 15 residues. Trimming removed 5 bases from V and 1 base from J, with 14 bases in between. DNA of the CDR3: TGTGCCAGCAGTGCCCGTGAGGACTTTAACTATGGCTACACCTTC. As protein: CASSAREDFNYGYTF.

This clonotype was seen a handful of times. The CDR3 loop reads CASSLADRDRLFRPYGYTF. The CDR3 nucleotides read TGTGCCAGCAGCTTAGCAGACCGGGACAGGCTATTCCGTCCCTATGGCTACACCTTC. This chain connects TRBV7-9 to TRBJ1-2; 8 nucleotides line up with TRBD1. Losses at the gene ends were 0 bases for V and 4 bases for J; bases not matched to a gene: 16. The V gene's germline CDR1 is SEHNR and CDR2 FQNEAQ (reference sequence). The CDR3 loop spans 19 amino acids.

There are many counts of this clonotype. The rearrangement joins TRBV7-2 to TRBJ2-5; 11 nucleotides line up with TRBD2. Trimming removed 6 bases from V and 5 bases from J; junction bases left unmatched: 8. CDR3 size: 15 residues. Germline V CDR1 and CDR2: SGHTA, FQGNSA. The DNA for the CDR3 is TGTGCCAGCAGTTTTAGCGGGGGGGCCGCGGAGACCCAGTACTTC. This codes for CASSFSGGAAETQYF.

The rearrangement uses TRBV27 and TRBJ1-6; D not resolved. CDR1 MNHEY and CDR2 SMNVEV come from the germline V gene (reference sequence). V dropped 4 bases and J dropped 10 bases, with 17 bases sitting between them. The CDR3 spans 15 residues. For the CDR3, the DNA is TGTGCCAGCAGTTCAACGGGAGCGTTGAACTCACCCCTCCACTTT. Its protein is CASSSTGALNSPLHF.

This clonotype has more than one count but fewer than ten. The V gene is TRBV10-3, the J gene TRBJ1-3; no reliable D call. The CDR3 consists of 17 residues. CDR1 and CDR2 (germline): ENHRY, SYGVKD. Trimming shortened V by 6 bases and J by 2 bases, and 20 bases separated the two germline ends. The CDR3 protein is CAIRTLRVEQPGNTIYF. The DNA for the CDR3 is TGTGCCATCAGGACCCTCCGGGTCGAACAACCTGGAAACACCATATATTTT.

This clonotype appeared a few times. J is TRBJ2-1 and V is TRBV7-4; 7 nucleotides line up with TRBD2. The CDR3 runs 15 residues. Germline V gene data show CDR1 as SGHVT and CDR2 as SQSDAQ. With 5 bases clipped from V and 5 bases from J, the junction kept 9 bases outside the gene matches. In DNA form, the CDR3 reads TGTGCCAGCAGCCCAGGACTAGTTTCGGACAATGAGCAGTTCTTC. Protein sequence: CASSPGLVSDNEQFF. The variable domain in full, with the rest retrieved from reference TRBV7-4 and TRBJ2-1, is GAGVSQSPRYKVAKRGRDVALRCDSISGHVTLYWYRQTLGQGSEVLTYSQSDAQRDKSGRPSGRFSAERPERSVSTLKIQRTEQGDSAVYLCASSPGLVSDNEQFFGPGTRLTVL.

This clonotype was counted a few times. This sequence joins TRBV29-1 and TRBJ2-2; TRBD2 matches 7 bases. The trim removed 0 bases at V and 2 bases at J, leaving 9 bases unmatched. Looked up from germline, CDR1 is SQVTM and CDR2 is ANQGSEA. This CDR3 is 17 amino acids long. CDR3 region: CSVEDRASGINTGELFF. DNA of the CDR3: TGCAGCGTTGAAGATCGGGCTAGCGGAATAAACACCGGGGAGCTGTTTTTT.

The chain combines TRBV2 with TRBJ2-7; D gene unclear. The CDR3 is 15 residues long. Trimming removed 4 bases from V and 0 bases from J, with 13 bases in between. Per the germline V gene, CDR1 is SNHLY and CDR2 is FYNNEI. The CDR3 sequence is CASSALPPSSYEQYF. The CDR3 DNA follows: TGTGCCAGCAGTGCCCTACCGCCGAGCTCCTACGAGCAGTACTTC.

The count of this clonotype is one. The chain is built from TRBV4-1 and TRBJ2-5; possible D gene TRBD2, 6 bases. From germline, CDR1 is MGHRA and CDR2 YSYEKL. Trimming stripped 2 bases from V and 4 bases from J, with 17 bases between. The CDR3 extends over 16 amino acids. Written as DNA, the CDR3 is TGCGCCAGCAGCCAACGCTTAGGGGAGGCACGAGAGACCCAGTACTTC. Protein sequence: CASSQRLGEARETQYF.

This clonotype was observed a handful of times. V and J are TRBV12-3 or TRBV12-4 and TRBJ2-2; D is uncertain. V gave up 7 bases and J gave up 0 bases, with 18 bases separating them. This CDR3 contains 17 residues. CDR3 coding DNA: TGTGCCAGCAACTTCCACAGCCAGGACGCGAACACCGGGGAGCTGTTTTTT. This codes for CASNFHSQDANTGELFF.

This rearrangement joins TRBV10-3 to TRBJ1-1; D remains ambiguous. The CDR3 is made up of 13 amino acids. Trimming removed 11 bases from V and 0 bases from J, with 13 bases in between. Germline lookup yields CDR1 ENHRY and CDR2 SYGVKD. The CDR3 reads CAQAYGLNTEAFF. The CDR3 nucleotides are TGTGCCCAGGCGTACGGACTGAACACTGAAGCTTTCTTT.

This clonotype has a count of ten or more. This chain links TRBV5-6 with TRBJ2-5; a possible D gene is TRBD2 (5 bases). CDR3 length: 16 amino acids. The V and J ends lost 4 bases and 5 bases respectively, with 21 bases between them. In germline, CDR1 is SGHDT, CDR2 YYEEEE. The CDR3 nucleotides are TGTGCCAGCAGCCAAATGTCGACTGCGGGTTGGGAGACCCAGTACTTC. This translates into CASSQMSTAGWETQYF. The whole variable domain, remainder taken from reference TRBV5-6 and TRBJ2-5, is DAGVTQSPTHLIKTRGQQVTLRCSPKSGHDTVSWYQQALGQGPQFIFQYYEEEERQRGNFPDRFSGHQFPNYSSELNVNALLLGDSALYLCASSQMSTAGWETQYFGPGTRLLVL.

This chain joins TRBV12-3 or TRBV12-4 and TRBJ1-5, with TRBD1 as a possible D gene (5 bases). Trimming removed 3 bases from V and 2 bases from J, with 11 bases in between. The CDR3 extends over 15 amino acids. CDR3 region: CASSFVREGNQPQHF. The CDR3 bases are TGTGCCAGCAGTTTTGTCAGGGAAGGCAATCAGCCCCAGCATTTT.

This sequence joins TRBV19 and TRBJ2-1; no firm D call. V dropped 5 bases and J dropped 5 bases, with 10 bases sitting between them. The CDR3 extends over 13 amino acids. The germline gives CDR1 LNHDA, CDR2 SQIVND (reference sequence). The CDR3 DNA is TGTGCCAGTAGTGAAACATGGAACAATGAGCAGTTCTTC. Protein sequence: CASSETWNNEQFF.

On this clonotype: A much larger clone lies one base from this, so it may be a read error. The chain recombines TRBV4-1 with TRBJ1-2; 11 bases line up with TRBD1. The germline V gene has CDR1 MGHRA and CDR2 YSYEKL. The junction had 1 base not matched to a gene; V was cut back by 3 bases and J by 4 bases. This CDR3 comprises 14 residues. The CDR3 DNA sequence: TGCGCCAGCAGCCATGGGACAGGGGGCTATGGCTACACCTTC. It codes for CASSHGTGGYGYTF.